This T cell receptor beta chain is drawn from a study of cytomegalovirus exposure and HLA in healthy donors (dated 2017 in TCRdb). Some background on the complete study: An earlier analysis of several hundred of the donors reported about 250 Gb of sequence data and 100 million to 140 million unique TCR beta sequences from 150 million to 200 million T cells. About 300 gigabases of sequencing data and some 85 million unique TCR sequences were included in an early release covering about 620 HLA-typed donors. The genetic ancestry cluster associated with self-reported Caucasian donors included 80% to 90% of the 300 to 400 genotyped donors. The aim of the study was to test whether cataloging public T cell receptors could identify signatures of past pathogen exposure. The T cell repertoires of some 670 subjects were profiled by immunosequencing and related to cytomegalovirus serostatus. In addition to the first cohort of roughly 700 subjects, a separate validation cohort of over 90 different subjects was used. High-throughput TCR immunosequencing, statistical association of individual TCRs with disease status, and machine learning were combined to predict cytomegalovirus infection status. A later analysis re-analyzed previously published TCR beta repertoires from 666 donors and added high-resolution HLA genotyping to study TCR occurrence patterns. Rather than drawing on any new phenotypic data, the later analysis identified candidate immune exposures from TCR beta sequences and the way those sequences occurred across donors. An earlier analysis of approximately 580 of the donors used high-throughput TCR beta sequencing to judge whether each TCR beta V gene segment behaved as functional or pseudogenic. Donor age, sex, ethnicity and CMV serostatus were compiled alongside the repertoire data. A later genetic analysis took genome-wide SNP genotypes for about 55% of the roughly 670 donors and used that subset as a discovery cohort. Every repertoire in the discovery cohort had been generated on one and the same sequencing platform. Class I and class II HLA loci were covered by the typing at four-digit resolution. Typing coverage differed by locus: A, B, C, DRB1 and DQB1 were typed in roughly 620-630 donors, DQA1 in 522, DPA1 in around 600, and DPB1 in 400 to 490. About five DR-DQ haplotypes were treated as single units for association and clustering because of strong linkage in the cohort. Among 398 genotyped donors of the cohort, an average of approximately 240,000 unique TCR beta nucleotide sequences was sequenced per donor, of which about 19% were non-productive.

Library construction relied on the immunoSEQ multiplex PCR assay. For the multiplex PCR, a mixture combining 60 forward primers for TCR Vbeta segments and 13 reverse primers for TCR Jbeta segments was used. The CDR3 region of rearranged TCR beta genes was amplified from genomic DNA with a multiplex PCR assay. Amplified TCR beta libraries were sequenced as 87-base-pair reads on the Illumina HiSeq System. Per the source publication's procedure: A later analysis counted 75 million to 100 million unique TCR beta chains across the 670 or so repertoires, and 10 million to 12 million of these chains were shared by at least two donors. To remove PCR and sequencing errors, raw reads were error-corrected and collapsed into unique sequences using a nearest-neighbor algorithm that merged closely related sequences. CDR3 sequences were aligned to IMGT reference sequences to assign V, D and J gene segments. For a sequence to be retained, a match of at least six nucleotides to both a V gene segment and a J gene segment was required. Rearrangements were called productive when the CDR3 lacked stop codons and stayed in frame with V and J; all others were non-productive. Following IMGT convention, CDR3 was defined as the stretch from the second conserved V-encoded cysteine up to the conserved J-encoded phenylalanine. The earlier analysis of a few hundred of the donors excluded sequences that lacked an unambiguous match to a single V gene segment. An earlier analysis of 587 of the donors called V segments functional above 56.7% productive rearrangements and segregating when the between-donor standard deviation exceeded 5%. To diagnose cytomegalovirus status from the catalog of TCR beta chain sequences, a statistical classification framework was built. In a later analysis, V and J genes were assigned by comparing TCR nucleotide sequences against IMGT/GENE-DB human TR gene sequences. The TCRdist pipeline was used in a later analysis to assign CDR3 sequences and most-parsimonious VDJ recombination scenarios. In a later analysis, each TCR beta chain was defined by its CDR3 amino acid sequence together with its V-gene family, and reads lacking a unique V-gene family were excluded. In a later analysis, around 600 highly shared, low-generation-probability nucleotide sequences were removed to address suspected cross-contamination and a sequencing artifact. In a later analysis, a clonal expansion index was calculated for each public chain from normalized within-repertoire ranks of inferred template counts. A later analysis computed generation probabilities with a VDJ recombination model fitted to out-of-frame rearrangements, and checked the results against IGoR. In a later analysis, hypergeometric tests were used to score TCR-TCR, TCR-HLA and TCR-CMV co-occurrence, with a repertoire-size bias correction applied to TCR pairs. To estimate false discovery rates, a later analysis permuted the HLA or CMV assignments 20 times. In a later analysis, co-occurring TCRs were grouped with DBSCAN, and TCRdist sequence similarity was added when clustering was performed within HLA-allele-positive subsets. Repertoires with fewer than 30,000 or more than 120,000 public chains were left out of co-occurrence clustering, as were about 5 repertoires with anomalous nucleotide sharing. Drawn from immuneACCESS, this table holds only the in-frame rearrangements with V and J called that TCRdb kept. Clones are partly lost; checked studies trace under half to an unresolved V gene and leave the rest unexplained. V, J and clone size are taken as reported in that table, and D and trimming were inferred from the DNA itself. This sample gives roughly 200,000 clones in total; approximately 80% of them show up just once. The ten largest clones represent 2.5% to 3.5% of the sample.

Results and caveats for the whole study, not just this receptor: At a false discovery rate of 0.05, a later analysis linked about 17,000 TCR beta sequences to specific HLA alleles. In an earlier analysis of several hundred of the donors, most TCR beta V segments were observed in productive rearrangements about 87% or about 30% of the time, broadly matching IMGT annotations. Across donors, most TCR sequences were observed very rarely, whereas some public TCRs were present in many individuals. The sequencing pipeline was judged likely to have produced a cluster of highly shared sequence variants as a technical artifact. CMV serostatus was the only immune exposure information available for the cohort. In the study, about 150 TCR beta chains were listed as associated with cytomegalovirus. Assigning TCR associations to individual alleles was difficult when HLA alleles, especially DR and DQ, strongly co-occurred. The classifier was reported to diagnose cytomegalovirus status with high specificity and sensitivity in both the original cohort and the validation cohort. HLA typing was unavailable for some donors at each locus, so association tests used only the typed subset. This cohort had only TCR beta chains sequenced, and the lack of alpha or paired-chain data limited which features could be detected. In a later analysis, most CMV-associated TCR beta chains were found to appear HLA-restricted, with HLA associations seemingly driven largely by CMV exposure. Correlated functional status among segregating V segments might reflect linkage disequilibrium, but an unknown experimental factor could not be ruled out. Some IMGT-functional V segments, including TRBV6-2 and TRBV6-3, could not be told apart with the 87-base-pair reads, so those segments were excluded. A later genetic analysis associated a missense DCLRE1C variant with V-gene and J-gene trimming of TCR beta chains, and an independent cohort replicated the association. Roughly uniform sequencing depth across donors was assumed in presence/absence analyses, although this assumption may not hold. In a later analysis, TCR association rates were found to vary across HLA loci, with the most associated TCRs seen for DRB1 alleles and the fewest for HLA-C alleles. Three of the identified cytomegalovirus-associated TCR beta chains were confirmed in vitro to be specific for cytomegalovirus antigens. Compared with equally common non-associated chains, HLA-associated TCR beta chains in a later analysis were more clonally expanded and had lower generation probabilities. A further reported finding was that TCR beta sequences accurately predicted the HLA-A and HLA-B alleles for most subjects in the first cohort. Because counts were too low, about 18 rarely observed V segments, including chromosome 9 orphons, were excluded from the earlier analysis of 587 of the donors. Several of the top co-occurrence clusters appeared to be linked to parvovirus B19, influenza, CMV and Epstein-Barr virus, according to a later analysis. In a later genetic analysis, fewer N-insertions in productive TCRs were reported among donors in an Asian-associated ancestry cluster than the roughly 700-donor mean. The authors suggested that the approach could potentially be generalized to other disease states and immunological phenotypes.

Details on this clone: No antigen is known for it. No quality values exist for individual bases; no much larger clone is one base distant.

The cohort consisted of some 670 healthy bone marrow donors. At the time of sampling, all cohort members were nominally healthy, though unrecorded immune exposures were likely present. The donor was CMV seronegative and belonged to the group of 350 or so seronegative cohort members. A peripheral blood sample was collected from each donor, and TCR beta sequencing was performed on peripheral blood mononuclear cells. The Qiagen DNeasy Blood Extraction Kit was used to extract genomic DNA from the blood cell samples. Its CDR3 holds 14 amino acids, cysteine through phenylalanine. Solely the CDR3 DNA is kept, with 42 bases framed from the first base. CDR1 and CDR2 are drawn from the germline V gene (reference sequence): SGHNT, YYREEE. After removal of 0 bases from V and 2 bases from J, the junction retains 0 bases not matched to a gene.

Here the chain combines TRBV5-4 and TRBJ2-7; TRBD1 lines up with 9 middle nucleotides. The sequence derives from a man aged 25-45 years in good health and CMV-seronegative. The sequencing input was PBMCs. The CDR3 protein: CASSLGDRAYEQYF. The DNA reads as follows: TGTGCCAGCAGCTTGGGGGACAGGGCCTACGAGCAGTACTTC.